This TCR beta chain was profiled in a study of T cells in Graves' hyperthyroidism and ophthalmopathy. Findings of the study overall: Most clonotypes expanded in thyroid above 0.001 were likewise present in blood.

Between the trimmed V and J ends, which lost 6 bases and 4 bases, there was a span of 13 bases. The germline V gene encodes CDR1 MNHEY and CDR2 SVGAGI. CDR3 length: 15 amino acids. Many counts were recorded for this clonotype. The antigen remains undetermined. Exclusion criteria comprised uncontrolled infection, other autoimmune disease, pregnancy or lactation. TCR beta CDR3 regions were amplified from RNA transcripts. HTBI primers were employed in a first-round RT-PCR of the TCR CDR3. TCRdb passed the multiplex PCR reads through MiXCR, listing each CDR3 protein once. The data show about 400,000 distinct CDR3 sequences, with more than 14% seen just once and about 20% held by the top ten.

The source of this sequence is a woman in her 30s with Graves' ophthalmopathy. This chain uses TRBV6-5 with TRBJ1-6; D not resolved. What was sequenced was blood. The CDR3 here is CASSVRLGYNSPLHF. DNA of the CDR3: TGTGCCAGCAGCGTCCGGTTGGGGTATAATTCACCCCTCCACTTT.